The TCR beta chain under discussion was sequenced for a study of cytomegalovirus exposure and HLA in healthy donors. Germline V gene sequence: CDR1 SGDLS, CDR2 YYNGEE. This CDR3 spans 17 amino acids. Trimming took 4 bases from V and 2 from J; bases not matched to a gene: 12. Vbeta (60) and Jbeta (13) primers were used in the PCR. The assay was immunoSEQ multiplex PCR, and TCRdb's table has in-frame clones only and misses some. The table lists roughly 150,000 clones, 70% of them singletons. General study results and limits: Among CMV-associated TCR beta chains, most appeared HLA-restricted in a later analysis.

Remarks on this clone: What it binds is not known.

This receptor was identified in a woman aged 25 to 45 in good health and CMV-seronegative. The V and J genes are TRBV9 and TRBJ2-3; TRBD1 aligns across 8 bases. The sequenced sample was PBMCs. CDR3 loop: CASSPDPGTGLTDTQYF. The DNA for the CDR3 is TGTGCCAGCAGCCCAGACCCCGGGACAGGACTCACAGATACGCAGTATTTT.